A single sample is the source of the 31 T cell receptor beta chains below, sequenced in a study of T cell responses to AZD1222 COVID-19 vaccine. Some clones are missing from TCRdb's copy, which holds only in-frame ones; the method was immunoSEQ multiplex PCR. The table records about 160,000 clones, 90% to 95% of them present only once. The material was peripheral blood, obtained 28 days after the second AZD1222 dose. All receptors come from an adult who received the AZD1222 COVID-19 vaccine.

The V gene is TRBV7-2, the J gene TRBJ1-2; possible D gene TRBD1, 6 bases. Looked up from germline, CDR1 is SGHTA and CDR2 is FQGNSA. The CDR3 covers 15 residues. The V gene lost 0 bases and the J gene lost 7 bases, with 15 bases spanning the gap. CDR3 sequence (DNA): TGTGCCAGCAGCTTAGCGACGCAGGGCAGGGGTGGCTACACCTTC. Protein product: CASSLATQGRGGYTF.

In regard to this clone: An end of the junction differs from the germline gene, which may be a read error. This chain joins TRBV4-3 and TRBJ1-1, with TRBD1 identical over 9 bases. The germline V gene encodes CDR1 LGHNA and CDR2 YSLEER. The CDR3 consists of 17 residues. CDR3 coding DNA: TGCGCCAGCAGCCGGGACAGTCCTGGACAGGGGAACTCTGAAGCTTTCTTT. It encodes CASSRDSPGQGNSEAFF.

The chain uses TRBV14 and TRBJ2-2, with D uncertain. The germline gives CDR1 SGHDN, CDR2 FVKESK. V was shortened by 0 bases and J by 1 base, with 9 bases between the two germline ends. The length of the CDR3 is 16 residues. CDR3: CASSQERLMNTGELFF. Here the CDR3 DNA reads TGTGCCAGCAGCCAAGAAAGACTGATGAACACCGGGGAGCTGTTTTTT.

CDR3 loop: CATRGDRGFDEQYF. For the CDR3, the DNA is TGTGCCACCAGGGGGGACAGGGGGTTCGACGAGCAGTACTTC. The gene calls are TRBV11-2 and TRBJ2-7; 11 bases agree with TRBD1. There are 14 residues in the CDR3. The V segment lost 10 bases and the J segment 5 bases; nucleotides outside the gene matches: 10. The germline V gene has CDR1 SGHAT and CDR2 FQNNGV.

This chain's CDR3 is CASSKVYRGYGYTF. DNA for the CDR3: TGTGCCAGCAGCAAAGTCTACAGAGGCTATGGCTACACCTTC. The chain couples TRBV21-1 to TRBJ1-2. TRBV21-1 is a recognized pseudogene. CDR3 length: 14 residues.

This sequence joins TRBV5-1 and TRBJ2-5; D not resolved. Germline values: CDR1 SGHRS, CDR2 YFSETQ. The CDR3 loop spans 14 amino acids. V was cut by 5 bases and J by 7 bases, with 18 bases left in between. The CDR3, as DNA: TGCGCCAGCAGTTCCGGACCGCCGCTGGGGACCCAGTACTTC. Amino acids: CASSSGPPLGTQYF.

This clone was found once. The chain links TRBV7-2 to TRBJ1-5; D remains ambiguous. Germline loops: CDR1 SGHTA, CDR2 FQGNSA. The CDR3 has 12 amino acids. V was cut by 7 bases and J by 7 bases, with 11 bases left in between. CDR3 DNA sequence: TGTGCCAGCACCCTACGAGGACAGCCCCAGCATTTT. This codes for CASTLRGQPQHF.

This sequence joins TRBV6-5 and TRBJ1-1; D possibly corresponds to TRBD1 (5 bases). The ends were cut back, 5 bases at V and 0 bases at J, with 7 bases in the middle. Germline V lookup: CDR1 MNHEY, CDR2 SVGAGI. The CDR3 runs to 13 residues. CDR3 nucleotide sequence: TGTGCCAGCAGTAAGACAGTGAACACTGAAGCTTTCTTT. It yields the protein CASSKTVNTEAFF.

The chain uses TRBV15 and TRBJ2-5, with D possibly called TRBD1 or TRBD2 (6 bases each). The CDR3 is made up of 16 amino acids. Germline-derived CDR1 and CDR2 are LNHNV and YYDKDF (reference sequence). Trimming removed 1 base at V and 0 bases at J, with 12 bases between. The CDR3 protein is CATSRVVGGYQETQYF. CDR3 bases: TGTGCCACCAGCAGAGTAGTGGGGGGCTACCAAGAGACCCAGTACTTC.

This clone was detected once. CDR3 in amino acids: CASSGLAGADTQYF. As DNA, the CDR3 is TGTGCCAGCAGTGGACTAGCGGGAGCCGATACGCAGTATTTT. This sequence joins TRBV7-3 and TRBJ2-3; 13 nucleotides line up with TRBD2. In germline, CDR1 is SGHTA, CDR2 FQGTGA. Trimming took 6 bases from V and 6 from J; bases not matched to a gene: 3. The CDR3 runs 14 residues.

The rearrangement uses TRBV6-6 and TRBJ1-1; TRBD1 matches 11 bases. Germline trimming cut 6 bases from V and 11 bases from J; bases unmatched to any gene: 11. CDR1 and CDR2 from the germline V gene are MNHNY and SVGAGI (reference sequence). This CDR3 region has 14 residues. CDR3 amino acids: CASSASGTGGEAFF. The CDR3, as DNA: TGTGCCAGCAGCGCCTCCGGGACAGGGGGAGAGGCTTTCTTT.

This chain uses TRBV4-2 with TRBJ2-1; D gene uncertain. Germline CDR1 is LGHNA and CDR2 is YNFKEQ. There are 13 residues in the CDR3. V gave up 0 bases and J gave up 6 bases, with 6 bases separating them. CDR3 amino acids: CASSQDHPNEQFF. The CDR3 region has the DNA TGTGCCAGCAGCCAAGACCACCCCAATGAGCAGTTCTTC.

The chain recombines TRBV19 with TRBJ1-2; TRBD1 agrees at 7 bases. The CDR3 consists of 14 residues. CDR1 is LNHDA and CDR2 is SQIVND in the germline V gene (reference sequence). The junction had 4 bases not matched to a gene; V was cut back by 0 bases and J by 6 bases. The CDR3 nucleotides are TGTGCCAGTAGTATAGACCTGGGACAGAATGGCTACACCTTC. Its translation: CASSIDLGQNGYTF.

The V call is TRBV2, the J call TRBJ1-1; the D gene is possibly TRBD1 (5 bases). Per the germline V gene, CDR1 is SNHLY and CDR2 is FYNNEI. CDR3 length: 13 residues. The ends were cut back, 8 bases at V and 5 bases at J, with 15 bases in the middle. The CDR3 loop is CASQTEFGTEAFF. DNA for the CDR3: TGTGCCAGCCAGACAGAATTTGGGACTGAAGCTTTCTTT.

Written as DNA, the CDR3 is TGTGCCAGCAGTTCCCGAGGGGGCTACACCTTC. Its translation: CASSSRGGYTF. The chain has TRBV6-5 and TRBJ1-2; D is undetermined. The CDR3 is 11 residues long. Germline V gene sequence: CDR1 MNHEY, CDR2 SVGAGI. The V end lost 4 bases, the J end lost 8 bases, and 8 bases lay between the germline ends.

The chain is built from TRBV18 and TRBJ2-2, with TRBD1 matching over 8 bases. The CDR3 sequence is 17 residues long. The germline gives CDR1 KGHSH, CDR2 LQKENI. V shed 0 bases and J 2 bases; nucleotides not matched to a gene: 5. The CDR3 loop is CASSPPRQGANTGELFF. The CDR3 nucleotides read TGTGCCAGCTCACCACCCCGTCAGGGGGCTAACACCGGGGAGCTGTTTTTT. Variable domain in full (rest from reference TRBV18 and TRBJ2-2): NAGVMQNPRHLVRRRGQEARLRCSPMKGHSHVYWYRQLPEEGLKFMVYLQKENIIDESGMPKERFSAEFPKEGPSILRIQQVVRGDSAAYFCASSPPRQGANTGELFFGEGSRLTVL.

The CDR3: CSAGTSYGYTF. CDR3 bases: TGCAGTGCCGGGACCAGCTATGGCTACACCTTC. The chain recombines TRBV20-1 with TRBJ1-2; a weak D match, TRBD1 (5 bases). Trimming left V 6 bases short and J 4 bases short, with 9 bases between. Germline-derived CDR1 and CDR2 are DFQATT and SNEGSKA (reference sequence). The CDR3 has 11 residues.

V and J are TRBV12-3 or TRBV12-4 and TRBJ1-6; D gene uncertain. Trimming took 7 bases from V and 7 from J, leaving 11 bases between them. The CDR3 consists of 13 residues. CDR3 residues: CASTLSGNSPLHF. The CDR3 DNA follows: TGTGCCAGCACCCTTTCCGGGAATTCACCCCTCCACTTT.

The DNA of the CDR3 is TGTGCCCCTCCTAGGGCTCAGTTCTTC. It encodes CAPPRAQFF. The chain carries TRBV21-1 and TRBJ2-1. TRBV21-1 is labeled a pseudogene. The CDR3 spans 9 residues.

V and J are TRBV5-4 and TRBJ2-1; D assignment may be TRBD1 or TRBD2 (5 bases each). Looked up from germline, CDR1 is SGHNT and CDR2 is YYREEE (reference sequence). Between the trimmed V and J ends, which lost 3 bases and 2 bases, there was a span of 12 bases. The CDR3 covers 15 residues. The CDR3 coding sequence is TGTGCCAGCAGCTGGGACCTCGGTCCCTACAATGAGCAGTTCTTC. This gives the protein CASSWDLGPYNEQFF. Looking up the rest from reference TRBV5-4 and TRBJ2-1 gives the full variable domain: ETGVTQSPTHLIKTRGQQVTLRCSSQSGHNTVSWYQQALGQGPQFIFQYYREEENGRGNFPPRFSGLQFPNYSSELNVNALELDDSALYLCASSWDLGPYNEQFFGPGTRLTVL.

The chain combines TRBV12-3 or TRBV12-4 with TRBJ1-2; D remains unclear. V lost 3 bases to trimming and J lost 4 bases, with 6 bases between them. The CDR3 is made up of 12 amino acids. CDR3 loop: CASSFQGYGYTF. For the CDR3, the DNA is TGTGCCAGCAGTTTTCAAGGCTATGGCTACACCTTC.

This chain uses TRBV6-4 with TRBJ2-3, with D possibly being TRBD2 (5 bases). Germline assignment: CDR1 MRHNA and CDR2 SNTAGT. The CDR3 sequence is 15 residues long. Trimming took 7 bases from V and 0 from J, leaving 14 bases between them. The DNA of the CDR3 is TGTGCCAGCACACGGCAGCGGCCTAGCACAGATACGCAGTATTTT. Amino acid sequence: CASTRQRPSTDTQYF.

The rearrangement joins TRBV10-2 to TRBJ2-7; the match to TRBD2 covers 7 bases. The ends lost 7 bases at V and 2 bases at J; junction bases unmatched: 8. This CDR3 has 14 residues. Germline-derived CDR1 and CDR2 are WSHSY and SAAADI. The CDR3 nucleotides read TGCGCCAGCACCGACCGGGCGGGAGCCTACGAGCAGTACTTC. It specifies CASTDRAGAYEQYF.

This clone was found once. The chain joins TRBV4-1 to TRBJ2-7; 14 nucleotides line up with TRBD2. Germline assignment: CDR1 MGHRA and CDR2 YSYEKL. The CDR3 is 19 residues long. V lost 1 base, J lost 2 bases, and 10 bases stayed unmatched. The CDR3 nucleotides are TGCGCCAGCAGCCAAGTGATCACCGGGACTAGCGGGAGCCCCTACGAGCAGTACTTC. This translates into CASSQVITGTSGSPYEQYF.

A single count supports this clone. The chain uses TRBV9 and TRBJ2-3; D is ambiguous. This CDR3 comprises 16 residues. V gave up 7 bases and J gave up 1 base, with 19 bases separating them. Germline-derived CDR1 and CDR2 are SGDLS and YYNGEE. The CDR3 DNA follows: TGTGCCAGCGCCCCGTTCGGGTCCCAAGGCACAGATACGCAGTATTTT. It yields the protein CASAPFGSQGTDTQYF.

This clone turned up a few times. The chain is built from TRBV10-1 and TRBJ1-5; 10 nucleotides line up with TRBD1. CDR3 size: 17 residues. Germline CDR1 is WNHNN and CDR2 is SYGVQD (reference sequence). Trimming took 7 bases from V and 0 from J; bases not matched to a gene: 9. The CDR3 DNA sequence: TGCGCCAGCAAAGACAGGGGGCGGGCGTATAGCAATCAGCCCCAGCATTTT. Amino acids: CASKDRGRAYSNQPQHF.

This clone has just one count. CDR3 region: CASSPMGGPYNEQFF. Written as DNA, the CDR3 is TGTGCCAGCAGCCCTATGGGAGGGCCTTACAATGAGCAGTTCTTC. The chain uses TRBV7-9 and TRBJ2-1; 7 positions agree with TRBD2. This CDR3 comprises 15 residues. CDR1 SEHNR and CDR2 FQNEAQ come from the germline V gene (reference sequence). With V trimmed by 5 bases and J by 4 bases, 8 bases remained unmatched.

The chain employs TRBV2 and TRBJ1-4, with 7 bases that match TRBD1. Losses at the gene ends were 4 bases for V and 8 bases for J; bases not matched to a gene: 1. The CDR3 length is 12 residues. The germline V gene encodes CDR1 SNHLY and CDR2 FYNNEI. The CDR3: CASSADREKLFF. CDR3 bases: TGTGCCAGCAGTGCGGACAGGGAAAAACTGTTTTTT.

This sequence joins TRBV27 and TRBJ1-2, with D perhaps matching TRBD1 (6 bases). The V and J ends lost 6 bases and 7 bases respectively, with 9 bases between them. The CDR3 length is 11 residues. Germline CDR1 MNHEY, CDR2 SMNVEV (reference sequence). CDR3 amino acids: CASSSGAGYTF. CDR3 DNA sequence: TGTGCCAGCAGCTCAGGGGCTGGCTACACCTTC.

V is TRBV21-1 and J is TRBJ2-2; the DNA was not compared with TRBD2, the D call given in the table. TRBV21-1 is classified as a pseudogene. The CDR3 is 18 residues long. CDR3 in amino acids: CASSKRTSGRARAGELFF. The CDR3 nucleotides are TGTGCCAGCAGCAAAAGAACTAGCGGGAGGGCCAGGGCCGGGGAGCTGTTTTTT.

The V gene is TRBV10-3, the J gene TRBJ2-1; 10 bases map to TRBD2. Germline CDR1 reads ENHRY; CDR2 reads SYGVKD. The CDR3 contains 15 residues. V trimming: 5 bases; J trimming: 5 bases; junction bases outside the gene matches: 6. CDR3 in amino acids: CAISPSGSGNNEQFF. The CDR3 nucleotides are TGTGCCATCAGTCCTAGCGGGAGCGGGAACAATGAGCAGTTCTTC.